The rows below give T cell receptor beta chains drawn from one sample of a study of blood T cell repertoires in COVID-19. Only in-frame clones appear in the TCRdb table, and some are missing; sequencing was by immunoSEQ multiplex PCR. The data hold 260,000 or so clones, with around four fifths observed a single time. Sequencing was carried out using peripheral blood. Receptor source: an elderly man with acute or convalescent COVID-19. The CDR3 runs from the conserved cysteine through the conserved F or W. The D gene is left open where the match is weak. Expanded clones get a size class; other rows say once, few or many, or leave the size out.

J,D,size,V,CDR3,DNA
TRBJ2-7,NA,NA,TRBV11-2,CASSLIRERYEQYF,TGTGCCAGCAGCTTAATCCGGGAGAGGTACGAGCAGTACTTC
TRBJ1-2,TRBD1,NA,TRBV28,CASRATGGGYYGYTF,TGTGCCAGCAGGGCGACAGGGGGCGGGTACTATGGCTACACCTTC
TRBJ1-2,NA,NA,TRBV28,CASSLSGNGYTF,TGTGCCAGCAGTTTGTCAGGGAATGGCTACACCTTC
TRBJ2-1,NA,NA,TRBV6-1,CASSEMQQMPYNEQFF,TGTGCCAGCAGTGAAATGCAACAGATGCCATACAATGAGCAGTTCTTC
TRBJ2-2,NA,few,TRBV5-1,CASSRMGGTGELFF,TGCGCCAGCAGCAGAATGGGGGGAACCGGGGAGCTGTTTTTT
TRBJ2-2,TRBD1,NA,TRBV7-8,CASTQDRAGTGELFF,TGTGCCAGCACCCAAGACAGGGCGGGCACCGGGGAGCTGTTTTTT
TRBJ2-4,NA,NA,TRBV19,CASSTTDRNIQYF,TGTGCCAGTAGTACCACTGACAGAAACATTCAGTACTTC
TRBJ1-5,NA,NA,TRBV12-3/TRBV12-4,CASSAGVQPQHF,TGTGCCAGCAGTGCAGGGGTTCAGCCCCAGCATTTT
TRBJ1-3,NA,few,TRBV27,CASSPRAGRDTIYF,TGTGCCAGCAGTCCCAGGGCAGGGAGGGACACCATATATTTT
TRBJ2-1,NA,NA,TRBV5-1,CASSLRTDRSYNEQFF,TGCGCCAGCAGCTTGCGGACAGACCGCTCCTACAATGAGCAGTTCTTC
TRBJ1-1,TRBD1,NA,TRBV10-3,CAIRSTGEVFF,TGTGCCATCCGGTCGACAGGGGAAGTTTTCTTT
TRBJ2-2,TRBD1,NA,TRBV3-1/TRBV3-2,CASSRRDRNTGELFF,TGTGCCAGCAGCCGACGGGACAGAAACACCGGGGAGCTGTTTTTT
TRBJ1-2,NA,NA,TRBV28,CASSSVPGNYGYTF,TGTGCCAGCAGCTCAGTTCCGGGAAACTATGGCTACACCTTC
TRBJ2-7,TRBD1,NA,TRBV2,CASRRTGFGYEQYF,TGTGCCAGCAGAAGGACAGGGTTTGGCTACGAGCAGTACTTC
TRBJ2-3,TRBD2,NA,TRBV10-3,CAISEPGGPSTDTQYF,TGTGCCATCAGTGAGCCGGGAGGACCTAGCACAGATACGCAGTATTTT
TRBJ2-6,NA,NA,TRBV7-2,CASSPDSGANVLTF,TGTGCCAGCAGCCCAGACTCTGGGGCCAACGTCCTGACTTTC
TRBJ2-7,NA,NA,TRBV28,CASSRTDTTYEQYF,TGTGCCAGTAGTCGTACGGACACTACCTACGAGCAGTACTTC
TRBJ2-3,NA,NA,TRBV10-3,CAISESGAKDTQYF,TGTGCCATCAGTGAGTCGGGGGCCAAAGATACGCAGTATTTT
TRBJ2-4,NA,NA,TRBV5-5,CASSLGGHLNIQYF,TGTGCCAGCAGCTTGGGGGGACACTTAAACATTCAGTACTTC
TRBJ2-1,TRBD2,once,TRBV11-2,CASSLVLLAGGNNEQFF,TGTGCCAGCAGCTTAGTTCTCCTAGCGGGAGGAAACAATGAGCAGTTCTTC
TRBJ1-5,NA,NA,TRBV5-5,CASSFIADQPQHF,TGTGCCAGCAGCTTCATAGCGGATCAGCCCCAGCATTTT
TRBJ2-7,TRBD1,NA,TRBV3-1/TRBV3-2,CASSPSGTGYEQYF,TGTGCCAGCAGCCCCTCCGGGACAGGGTATGAGCAGTACTTC
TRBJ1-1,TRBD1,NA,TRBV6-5,CASRWTGDTEAFF,TGTGCCAGCAGGTGGACAGGGGACACTGAAGCTTTCTTT
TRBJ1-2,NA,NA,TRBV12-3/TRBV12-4,CASGRDNYGYTF,TGTGCCAGCGGGCGGGATAACTATGGCTACACCTTC
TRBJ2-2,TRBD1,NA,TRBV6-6,CASSPVRGTANTGELFF,TGTGCCAGCAGTCCCGTCCGAGGGACAGCGAACACCGGGGAGCTGTTTTTT
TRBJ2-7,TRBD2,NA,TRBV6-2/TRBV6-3,CASSSSLAGGYEQYF,TGTGCCAGCAGCTCGAGTTTAGCGGGAGGCTACGAGCAATACTTC
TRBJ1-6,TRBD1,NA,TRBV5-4,CASSGGTGYNSPLHF,TGTGCCAGCAGCGGTGGGACAGGGTATAATTCACCCCTCCACTTT
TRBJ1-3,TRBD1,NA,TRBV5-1,CASSSGTGVGNTIYF,TGCGCCAGCAGCTCCGGGACAGGAGTTGGAAACACCATATATTTT
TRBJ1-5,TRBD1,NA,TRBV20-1,CSASMADRGSNQPQHF,TGCAGTGCTAGTATGGCAGACAGGGGTTCCAATCAGCCCCAGCATTTT
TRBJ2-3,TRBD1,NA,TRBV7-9,CASSLGQGATDTQYF,TGTGCCAGCAGCTTGGGGCAGGGGGCTACAGATACGCAGTATTTT
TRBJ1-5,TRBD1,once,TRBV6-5,CASSYQGDQPQHF,TGTGCCAGCAGTTACCAGGGGGATCAGCCCCAGCATTTT
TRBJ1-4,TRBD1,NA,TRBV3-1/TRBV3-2,CASSTGDSYEKLFF,TGTGCCAGCAGCACAGGGGATTCTTACGAAAAACTGTTTTTT
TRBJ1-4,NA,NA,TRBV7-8,CASSLARLEKLFF,TGTGCCAGCAGCTTAGCGCGATTGGAAAAACTGTTTTTT
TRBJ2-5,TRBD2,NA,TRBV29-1,CSQTGAGASQYF,TGCAGCCAAACGGGAGCGGGAGCCTCCCAGTACTTC
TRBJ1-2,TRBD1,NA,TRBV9,CASSRDRLLNYGYTF,TGTGCCAGCAGCAGGGACAGGCTTCTTAATTATGGCTACACCTTC
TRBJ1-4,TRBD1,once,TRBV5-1,CASSLGQGTNEKLFF,TGCGCCAGCAGCTTGGGACAGGGGACTAATGAAAAACTGTTTTTT
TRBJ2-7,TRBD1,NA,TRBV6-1,CASSEWDSGGPYEQYF,TGTGCCAGCAGTGAGTGGGACAGCGGAGGACCCTACGAGCAGTACTTC
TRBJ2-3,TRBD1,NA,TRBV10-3,CAIRRTGSTDTQYF,TGTGCCATCAGAAGGACAGGGTCCACAGATACGCAGTATTTT
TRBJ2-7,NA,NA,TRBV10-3,CATGDSKSSYEQYF,TGTGCCACCGGAGATAGCAAAAGCTCCTACGAGCAGTACTTC
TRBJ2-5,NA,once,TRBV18,CASSPLQGGETQYF,TGTGCCAGCTCACCTTTACAGGGTGGAGAGACCCAGTACTTC
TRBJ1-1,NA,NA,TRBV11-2,CASSHTGGNTEAFF,TGTGCCAGCAGCCACACGGGGGGGAACACTGAAGCTTTCTTT
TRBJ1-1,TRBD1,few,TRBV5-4,CASSRDRGQNTEAFF,TGTGCCAGCAGCCGGGACAGGGGGCAGAACACTGAAGCTTTCTTT
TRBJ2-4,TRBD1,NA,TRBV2,CASSMGQGDGKNIQYF,TGTGCCAGCAGTATGGGACAGGGGGACGGCAAAAACATTCAGTACTTC
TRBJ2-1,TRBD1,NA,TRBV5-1,CASSLVTGILNEQFF,TGCGCCAGCAGCTTAGTGACAGGGATCCTCAATGAGCAGTTCTTC
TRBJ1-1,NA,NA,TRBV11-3,CASKKGQGGDAEAFF,TGTGCCAGCAAAAAGGGCCAAGGGGGAGACGCTGAAGCTTTCTTT
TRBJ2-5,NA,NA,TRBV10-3,CAISEPSEETQYF,TGTGCCATCAGTGAGCCCAGCGAAGAGACCCAGTACTTC
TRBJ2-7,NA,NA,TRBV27,CASSLKGVGAYEQYF,TGTGCCAGCAGTTTAAAGGGGGTTGGGGCCTACGAGCAGTACTTC
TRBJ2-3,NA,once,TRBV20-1,CSARVKDTQYF,TGCAGTGCTAGAGTCAAAGATACGCAGTATTTT
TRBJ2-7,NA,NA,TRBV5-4,CASSLDISYEQYF,TGTGCCAGCAGCTTAGACATCTCCTACGAGCAGTACTTC
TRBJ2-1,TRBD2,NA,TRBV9,CASSVGSSGTGYNEQFF,TGTGCCAGCAGCGTAGGGTCTAGCGGGACCGGCTACAATGAGCAGTTCTTC
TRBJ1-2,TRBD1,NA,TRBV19,CASSIWTGDNYGYTF,TGTGCCAGTAGTATATGGACAGGGGATAACTATGGCTACACCTTC
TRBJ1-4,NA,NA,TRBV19,CASTLTDFATNEKLFF,TGTGCCAGTACCTTGACAGACTTTGCAACTAATGAAAAACTGTTTTTT
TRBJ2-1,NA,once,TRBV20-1,CSASELGSSYYNEQFF,TGCAGTGCTAGTGAACTCGGGAGCTCCTACTACAATGAGCAGTTCTTC